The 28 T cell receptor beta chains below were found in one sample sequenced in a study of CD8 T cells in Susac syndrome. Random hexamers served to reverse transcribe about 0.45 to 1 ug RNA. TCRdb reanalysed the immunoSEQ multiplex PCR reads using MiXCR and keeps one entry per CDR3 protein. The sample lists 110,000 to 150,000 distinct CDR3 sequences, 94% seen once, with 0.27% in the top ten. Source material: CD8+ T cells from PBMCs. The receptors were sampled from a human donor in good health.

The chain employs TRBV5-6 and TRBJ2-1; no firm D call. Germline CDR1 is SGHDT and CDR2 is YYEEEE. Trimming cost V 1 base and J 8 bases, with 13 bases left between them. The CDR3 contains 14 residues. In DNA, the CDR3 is TGTGCCAGCAGCTTGTTGAGGAGTCCGGATGAGCAGTTCTTC. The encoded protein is CASSLLRSPDEQFF.

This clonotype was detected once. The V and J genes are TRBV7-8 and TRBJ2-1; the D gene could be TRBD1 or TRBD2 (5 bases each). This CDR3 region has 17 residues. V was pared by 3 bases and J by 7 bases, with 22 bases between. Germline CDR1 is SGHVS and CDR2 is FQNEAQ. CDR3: CASSFSVGAFSSNEQFF. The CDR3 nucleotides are TGTGCCAGCAGCTTTAGCGTTGGGGCTTTTTCGTCGAATGAGCAGTTCTTC.

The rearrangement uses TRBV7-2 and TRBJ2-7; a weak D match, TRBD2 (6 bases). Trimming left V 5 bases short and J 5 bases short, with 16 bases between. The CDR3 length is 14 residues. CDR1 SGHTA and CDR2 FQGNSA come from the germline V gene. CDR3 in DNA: TGTGCCAGCAGCCCGGGACTCCCCCCCGACGAGCAGTACTTC. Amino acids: CASSPGLPPDEQYF.

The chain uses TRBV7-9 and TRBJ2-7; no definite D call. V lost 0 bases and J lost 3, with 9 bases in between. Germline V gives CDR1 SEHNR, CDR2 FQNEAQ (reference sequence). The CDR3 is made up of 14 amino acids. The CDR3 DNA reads TGTGCCAGCAGCTTAGCCGGACGGATCTACGAGCAGTACTTC. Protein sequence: CASSLAGRIYEQYF.

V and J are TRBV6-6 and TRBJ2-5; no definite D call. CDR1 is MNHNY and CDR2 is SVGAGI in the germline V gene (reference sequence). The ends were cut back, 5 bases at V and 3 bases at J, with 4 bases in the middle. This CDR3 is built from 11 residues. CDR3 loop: CASSQKETQYF. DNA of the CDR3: TGTGCCAGCAGTCAAAAAGAGACCCAGTACTTC.

The CDR3 region is CSGWADGYTF. CDR3 DNA: TGCAGCGGCTGGGCAGATGGCTACACCTTC. The chain recombines TRBV29-1 with TRBJ1-2; D is unclear. The germline V gene has CDR1 SQVTM and CDR2 ANQGSEA. This CDR3 is 10 amino acids long. Trimming pared 7 bases from V and 6 bases from J, leaving 9 bases between. The full variable domain, in which reference TRBV29-1 and TRBJ1-2 provide the parts outside the CDR3, is SAVISQKPSRDICQRGTSLTIQCQVDSQVTMMFWYRQQPGQSLTLIATANQGSEATYESGFVIDKFPISRPNLTFSTLTVSNMSPEDSSIYLCSGWADGYTFGSGTRLTVV.

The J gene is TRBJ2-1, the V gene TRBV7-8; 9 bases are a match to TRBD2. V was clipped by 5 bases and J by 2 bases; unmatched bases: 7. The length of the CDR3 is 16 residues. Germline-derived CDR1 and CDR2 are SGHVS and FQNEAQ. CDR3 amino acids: CASSLPAGGAYNEQFF. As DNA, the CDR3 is TGTGCCAGCAGCCTCCCAGCGGGAGGAGCCTACAATGAGCAGTTCTTC.

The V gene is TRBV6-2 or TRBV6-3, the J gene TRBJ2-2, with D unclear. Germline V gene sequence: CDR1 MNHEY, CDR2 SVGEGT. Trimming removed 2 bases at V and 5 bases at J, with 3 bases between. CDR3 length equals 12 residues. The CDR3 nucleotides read TGTGCCAGCAGTTACGCAACCGGGGAGCTGTTTTTT. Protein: CASSYATGELFF.

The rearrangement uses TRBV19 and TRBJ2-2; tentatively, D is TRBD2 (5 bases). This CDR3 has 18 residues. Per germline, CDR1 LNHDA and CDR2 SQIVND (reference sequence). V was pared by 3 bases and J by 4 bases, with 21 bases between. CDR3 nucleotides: TGTGCCAGTAGTATCCTCGAGGTCCTCGGAGGAGGCACCGGGGAGCTGTTTTTT. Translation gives CASSILEVLGGGTGELFF.

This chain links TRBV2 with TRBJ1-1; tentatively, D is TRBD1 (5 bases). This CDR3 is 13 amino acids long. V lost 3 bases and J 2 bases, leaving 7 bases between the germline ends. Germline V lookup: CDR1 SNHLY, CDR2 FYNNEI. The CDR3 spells CASSDRVNTEAFF. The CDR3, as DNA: TGTGCCAGCAGTGACAGGGTAAACACTGAAGCTTTCTTT.

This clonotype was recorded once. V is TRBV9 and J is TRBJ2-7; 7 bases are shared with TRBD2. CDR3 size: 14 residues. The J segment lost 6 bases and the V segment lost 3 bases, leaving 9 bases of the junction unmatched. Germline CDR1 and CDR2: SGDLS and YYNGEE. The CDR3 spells CASSDEGASGEQYF. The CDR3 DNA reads TGTGCCAGCAGCGACGAAGGGGCTAGCGGCGAGCAGTACTTC.

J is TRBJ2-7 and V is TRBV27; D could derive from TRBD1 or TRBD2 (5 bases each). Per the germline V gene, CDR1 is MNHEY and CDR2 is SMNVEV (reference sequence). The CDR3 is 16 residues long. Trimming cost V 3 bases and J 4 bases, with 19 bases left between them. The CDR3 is CASSLREGETRYEQYF. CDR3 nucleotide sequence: TGTGCCAGCAGTTTGAGGGAAGGGGAAACCAGGTACGAGCAGTACTTC.

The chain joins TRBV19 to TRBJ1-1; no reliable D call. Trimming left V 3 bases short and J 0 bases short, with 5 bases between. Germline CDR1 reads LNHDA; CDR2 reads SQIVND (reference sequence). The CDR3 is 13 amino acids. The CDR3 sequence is CASSMRMNTEAFF. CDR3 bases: TGTGCCAGTAGTATGAGGATGAACACTGAAGCTTTCTTT. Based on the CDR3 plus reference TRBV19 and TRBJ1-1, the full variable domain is DGGITQSPKYLFRKEGQNVTLSCEQNLNHDAMYWYRQDPGQGLRLIYYSQIVNDFQKGDIAEGYSVSREKKESFPLTVTSAQKNPTAFYLCASSMRMNTEAFFGQGTRLTVV.

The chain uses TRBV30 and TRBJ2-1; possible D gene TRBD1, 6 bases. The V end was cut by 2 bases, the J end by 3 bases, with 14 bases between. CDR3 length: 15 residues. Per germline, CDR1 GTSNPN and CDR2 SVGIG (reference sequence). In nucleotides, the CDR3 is TGTGCCTGGAGTTCAGGGGAAAGCTTCTACAATGAGCAGTTCTTC. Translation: CAWSSGESFYNEQFF.

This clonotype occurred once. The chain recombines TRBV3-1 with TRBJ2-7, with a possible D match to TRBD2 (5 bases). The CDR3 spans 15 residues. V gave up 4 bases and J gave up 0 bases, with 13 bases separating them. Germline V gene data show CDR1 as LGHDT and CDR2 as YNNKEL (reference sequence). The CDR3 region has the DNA TGTGCCAGCAGCCCTACTTTAGCGTACTCCTACGAGCAGTACTTC. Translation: CASSPTLAYSYEQYF.

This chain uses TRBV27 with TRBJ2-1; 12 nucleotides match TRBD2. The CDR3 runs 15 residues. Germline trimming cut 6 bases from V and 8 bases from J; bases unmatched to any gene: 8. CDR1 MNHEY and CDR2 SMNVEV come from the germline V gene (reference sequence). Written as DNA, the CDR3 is TGTGCCAGCAGCCTGACTAGCGGGAGTTTTTATGAGCAGTTCTTC. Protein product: CASSLTSGSFYEQFF.

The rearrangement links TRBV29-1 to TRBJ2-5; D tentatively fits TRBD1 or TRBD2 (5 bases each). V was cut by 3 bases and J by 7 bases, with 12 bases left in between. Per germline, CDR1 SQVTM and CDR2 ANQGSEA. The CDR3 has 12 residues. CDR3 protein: CSVDQGEGTQYF. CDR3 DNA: TGCAGCGTTGACCAGGGAGAGGGGACCCAGTACTTC.

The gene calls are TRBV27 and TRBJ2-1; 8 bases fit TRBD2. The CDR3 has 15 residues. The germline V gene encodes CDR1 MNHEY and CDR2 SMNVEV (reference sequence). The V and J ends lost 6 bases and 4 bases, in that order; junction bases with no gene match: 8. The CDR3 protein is CASSSGSGVYNEQFF. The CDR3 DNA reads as TGTGCCAGCAGCTCCGGTAGCGGGGTATACAATGAGCAGTTCTTC.

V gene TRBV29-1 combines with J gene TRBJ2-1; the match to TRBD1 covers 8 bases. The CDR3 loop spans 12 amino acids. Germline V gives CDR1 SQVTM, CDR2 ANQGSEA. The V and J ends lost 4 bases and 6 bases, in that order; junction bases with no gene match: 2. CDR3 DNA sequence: TGCAGCGTTGGGACAGGGAGCAATGAGCAGTTCTTC. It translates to CSVGTGSNEQFF.

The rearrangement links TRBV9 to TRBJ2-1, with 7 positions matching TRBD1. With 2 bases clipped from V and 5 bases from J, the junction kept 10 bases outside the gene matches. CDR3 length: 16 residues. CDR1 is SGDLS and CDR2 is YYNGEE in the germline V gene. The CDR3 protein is CASSVSSGTANNEQFF. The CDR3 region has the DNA TGTGCCAGCAGCGTTTCTTCCGGGACAGCTAACAATGAGCAGTTCTTC. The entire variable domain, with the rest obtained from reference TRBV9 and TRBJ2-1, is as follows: DSGVTQTPKHLITATGQRVTLRCSPRSGDLSVYWYQQSLDQGLQFLIQYYNGEERAKGNILERFSAQQFPDLHSELNLSSLELGDSALYFCASSVSSGTANNEQFFGPGTRLTVL.

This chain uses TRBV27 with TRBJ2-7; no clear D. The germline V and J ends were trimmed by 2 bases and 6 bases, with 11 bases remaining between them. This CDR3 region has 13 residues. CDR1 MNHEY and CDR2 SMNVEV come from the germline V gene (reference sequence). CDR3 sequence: CASSLIEGREQYF. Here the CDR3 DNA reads TGTGCCAGCAGTTTAATAGAAGGGCGCGAGCAGTACTTC.

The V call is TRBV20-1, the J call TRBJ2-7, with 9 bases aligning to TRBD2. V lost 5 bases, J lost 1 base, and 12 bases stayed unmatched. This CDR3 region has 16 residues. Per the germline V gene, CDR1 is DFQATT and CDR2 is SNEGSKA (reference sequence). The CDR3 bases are TGCAGTGCTCGGTCCGCCAGACTAGCGGAATCCTACGAGCAGTACTTC. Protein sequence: CSARSARLAESYEQYF.

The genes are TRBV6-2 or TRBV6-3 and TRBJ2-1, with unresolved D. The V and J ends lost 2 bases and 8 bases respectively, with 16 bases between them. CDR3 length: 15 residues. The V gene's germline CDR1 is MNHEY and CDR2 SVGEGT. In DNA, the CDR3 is TGTGCCAGCAGTTACCCGACATTAATGACCGATGAGCAGTTCTTC. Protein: CASSYPTLMTDEQFF.

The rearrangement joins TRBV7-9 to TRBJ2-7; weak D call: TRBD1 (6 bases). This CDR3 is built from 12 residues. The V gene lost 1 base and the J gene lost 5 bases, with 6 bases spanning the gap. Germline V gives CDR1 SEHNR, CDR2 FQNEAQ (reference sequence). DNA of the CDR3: TGTGCCAGCAGCTTAGAGGGGGACGAGCAGTACTTC. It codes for CASSLEGDEQYF.

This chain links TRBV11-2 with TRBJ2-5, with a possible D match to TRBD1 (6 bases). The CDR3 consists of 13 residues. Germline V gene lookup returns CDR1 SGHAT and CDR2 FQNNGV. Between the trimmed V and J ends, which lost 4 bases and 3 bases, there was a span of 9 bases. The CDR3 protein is CASSYRTEETQYF. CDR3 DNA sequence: TGTGCCAGCAGCTATCGGACAGAAGAGACCCAGTACTTC.

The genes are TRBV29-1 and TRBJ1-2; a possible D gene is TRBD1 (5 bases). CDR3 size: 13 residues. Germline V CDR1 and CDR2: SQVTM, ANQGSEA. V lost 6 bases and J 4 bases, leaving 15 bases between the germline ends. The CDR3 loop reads CSVPRDGSYGYTF. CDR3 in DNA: TGCAGCGTCCCCCGGGACGGATCCTATGGCTACACCTTC.

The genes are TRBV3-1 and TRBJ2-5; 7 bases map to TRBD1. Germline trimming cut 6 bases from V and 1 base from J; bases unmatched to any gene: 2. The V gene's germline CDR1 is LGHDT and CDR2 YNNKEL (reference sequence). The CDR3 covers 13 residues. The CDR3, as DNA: TGTGCCAGCAGTCGGGACAGCCAAGAGACCCAGTACTTC. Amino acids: CASSRDSQETQYF.

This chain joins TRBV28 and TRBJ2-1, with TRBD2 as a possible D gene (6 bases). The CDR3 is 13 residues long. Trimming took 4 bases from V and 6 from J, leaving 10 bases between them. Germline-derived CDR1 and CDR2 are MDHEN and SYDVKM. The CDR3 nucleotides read TGTGCCAGCAGTTGGGGGGTATCCAATGAGCAGTTCTTC. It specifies CASSWGVSNEQFF.